The 26 T cell receptor beta chains below come from one sample, sequenced in a study of T cell responses to AZD1222 COVID-19 vaccine. Measured with immunoSEQ multiplex PCR; TCRdb has only the in-frame clones, and not every one. The sample records about 79,000 clones, 92% being singletons. Sequenced here: peripheral blood, sampled on day 0 of MenACWY control vaccination. These receptor sequences come from an adult in good health.

The rearrangement links TRBV7-8 to TRBJ2-7; 9 bases align to TRBD1. The CDR3 length is 14 residues. Trimming removed 5 bases from V and 5 bases from J; junction bases left unmatched: 7. Germline V gives CDR1 SGHVS, CDR2 FQNEAQ. The DNA of the CDR3 is TGTGCCAGCAGCCACAGGGGGCCTTTCAACGAGCAGTACTTC. Amino acid sequence: CASSHRGPFNEQYF.

This clone was counted once. The chain is built from TRBV24-1 and TRBJ2-6, with a weak D call TRBD1 (6 bases). The V and J ends lost 2 bases and 0 bases respectively, with 10 bases between them. The germline gives CDR1 KGHDR, CDR2 SFDVKD. This CDR3 has 17 residues. As DNA, the CDR3 is TGTGCCACCAGTGATTGGGCGACAGGCTCTGGGGCCAACGTCCTGACTTTC. It translates to CATSDWATGSGANVLTF.

This chain connects TRBV6-5 to TRBJ1-1; 7 bases fit TRBD1. In germline, CDR1 is MNHEY, CDR2 SVGAGI. J lost 4 bases, V lost 0 bases, and 5 bases had no gene match. The CDR3 has 15 residues. DNA for the CDR3: TGTGCCAGCAGTTACTCAGGGGGCAAGGGCACTGAAGCTTTCTTT. This translates into CASSYSGGKGTEAFF.

The J gene is TRBJ1-5, the V gene TRBV6-2 or TRBV6-3, with D possibly TRBD1 on 5 matching bases. V was cut by 5 bases and J by 4 bases, with 15 bases left in between. The CDR3 runs 15 residues. Germline lookup yields CDR1 MNHEY and CDR2 SVGEGT. This CDR3 is CASSPMGDFNQPQHF. The CDR3 DNA follows: TGTGCCAGCAGTCCCATGGGGGACTTTAATCAGCCCCAGCATTTT.

The V and J genes are TRBV7-2 and TRBJ1-4; D possibly corresponds to TRBD1 (6 bases). CDR1 is SGHTA and CDR2 is FQGNSA in the germline V gene. The CDR3 consists of 16 residues. V lost 5 bases, J lost 6 bases, and 19 bases lay in between. CDR3 residues: CASSRVGGRLDEKLFF. The CDR3 nucleotides are TGTGCCAGCAGCCGCGTGGGGGGGCGTTTGGATGAAAAACTGTTTTTT.

The chain uses TRBV6-5 and TRBJ2-7; 8 bases are shared with TRBD1. Trimming took 4 bases from V and 2 from J; bases not matched to a gene: 7. The germline CDR1 and CDR2 sequences are MNHEY and SVGAGI. The CDR3 covers 15 residues. In DNA form, the CDR3 reads TGTGCCAGCAGTTCTGCGGGACAGGAGACCTACGAGCAGTACTTC. It encodes CASSSAGQETYEQYF.

The chain links TRBV19 to TRBJ1-5; the match to TRBD1 covers 8 bases. Germline CDR1 and CDR2: LNHDA and SQIVND (reference sequence). Trimming took 6 bases from V and 7 from J; bases not matched to a gene: 11. The CDR3 runs 15 residues. The CDR3 protein is CASRDGAGGRQPQHF. The CDR3 nucleotides are TGTGCCAGTAGAGACGGGGCAGGGGGCAGACAGCCCCAGCATTTT.

This clone was seen just once. This rearrangement joins TRBV28 to TRBJ1-1; D remains unclear. With 2 bases removed from V and 5 bases from J, the gap between germline ends came to 18 bases. This CDR3 spans 16 amino acids. Germline assignment: CDR1 MDHEN and CDR2 SYDVKM. This CDR3 reads CASSLIGLGSRTEAFF. DNA of the CDR3: TGTGCCAGCAGTTTAATAGGCCTGGGGAGTAGAACTGAAGCTTTCTTT.

Only one count was recorded for this clone. The gene calls are TRBV19 and TRBJ1-1; 8 positions match TRBD1. The germline CDR1 and CDR2 sequences are LNHDA and SQIVND (reference sequence). This CDR3 region has 16 residues. With 5 bases clipped from V and 4 bases from J, the junction kept 12 bases outside the gene matches. DNA for the CDR3: TGTGCCAGTAGTCAACACGCCAGGGGGCTGGTCACTGAAGCTTTCTTT. Its translation: CASSQHARGLVTEAFF.

This rearrangement joins TRBV6-5 to TRBJ1-3; D is undetermined. The CDR3 is 13 amino acids. Germline CDR1 MNHEY, CDR2 SVGAGI. With 0 bases removed from V and 3 bases from J, the gap between germline ends came to 3 bases. CDR3 in DNA: TGTGCCAGCAGTTACTCTGGTGGAAACACCATATATTTT. Residues: CASSYSGGNTIYF.

The rearrangement links TRBV5-1 to TRBJ2-3, with D unresolved. Trimming removed 0 bases from V and 2 bases from J, with 10 bases in between. CDR1 is SGHRS, CDR2 YFSETQ, per germline. The CDR3 covers 15 residues. As DNA, the CDR3 is TGCGCCAGCAGCTTGGTAGGTAAAGACACAGATACGCAGTATTTT. Its translation: CASSLVGKDTDTQYF.

The chain has TRBV7-9 and TRBJ2-2; tentative D call: TRBD1 (6 bases). Germline V gene data show CDR1 as SEHNR and CDR2 as FQNEAQ (reference sequence). The CDR3 extends over 14 amino acids. V lost 7 bases to trimming and J lost 0 bases, with 9 bases between them. The DNA of the CDR3 is TGTGCCAGCAAGGACAGACCGAACACCGGGGAGCTGTTTTTT. This codes for CASKDRPNTGELFF.

The V gene is TRBV2, the J gene TRBJ1-5; D uncertain. Germline CDR1 reads SNHLY; CDR2 reads FYNNEI. Trimming stripped 3 bases from V and 5 bases from J, with 8 bases between. The CDR3 is 13 amino acids. This chain's CDR3 is CASSDEVHQPQHF. The CDR3 DNA is TGTGCCAGCAGTGACGAGGTACATCAGCCCCAGCATTTT.

This chain links TRBV6-5 with TRBJ2-1; D not resolved. This CDR3 contains 13 residues. CDR1 and CDR2 (germline): MNHEY, SVGAGI. With 4 bases removed from V and 4 bases from J, the gap between germline ends came to 8 bases. This chain's CDR3 is CASSFLGYNEQFF. As DNA, the CDR3 is TGTGCCAGCAGTTTCCTTGGATACAATGAGCAGTTCTTC.

The gene calls are TRBV7-2 and TRBJ2-7; maybe TRBD1 (6 bases). The V and J ends lost 4 bases and 7 bases respectively, with 14 bases between them. The CDR3 sequence is 13 residues long. From germline, CDR1 is SGHTA and CDR2 FQGNSA. CDR3 coding DNA: TGTGCCAGCAGCTCAAGACAGGCTGGGGAGCAGTACTTC. Encoded protein: CASSSRQAGEQYF. Full variable domain (missing parts from reference TRBV7-2 and TRBJ2-7): GAGVSQSPSNKVTEKGKDVELRCDPISGHTALYWYRQSLGQGLEFLIYFQGNSAPDKSGLPSDRFSAERTGGSVSTLTIQRTQQEDSAVYLCASSSRQAGEQYFGPGTRLTVT.

The chain uses TRBV7-9 and TRBJ2-5; D possibly matches TRBD1 or TRBD2 (6 bases each). Germline values: CDR1 SEHNR, CDR2 FQNEAQ (reference sequence). Between the trimmed V and J ends, which lost 5 bases and 5 bases, there was a span of 18 bases. The CDR3 sequence is 15 residues long. CDR3 amino acids: CASSLDTGRWETQYF. The CDR3, as DNA: TGTGCCAGCAGCCTGGATACAGGGAGGTGGGAGACCCAGTACTTC.

This sequence joins TRBV6-4 and TRBJ1-2; D not resolved. CDR3 length equals 15 residues. Between the trimmed V and J ends, which lost 0 bases and 6 bases, there was a span of 14 bases. From germline, CDR1 is MRHNA and CDR2 SNTAGT. The CDR3 is CASSDSSEGWDGYTF. The CDR3 nucleotides read TGTGCCAGCAGTGACTCGAGCGAGGGTTGGGATGGCTACACCTTC.

This clone was seen only a few times. The V call is TRBV5-1, the J call TRBJ1-2; TRBD1 matches at 8 bases. Germline CDR1 SGHRS, CDR2 YFSETQ. This CDR3 has 14 amino acids. With V trimmed by 4 bases and J by 4 bases, 6 bases remained unmatched. The CDR3 loop is CASSPGQETYGYTF. The CDR3 nucleotides are TGCGCCAGCAGCCCGGGACAGGAAACCTATGGCTACACCTTC.

V gene TRBV3-1 (or the pseudogene TRBV3-2) combines with J gene TRBJ1-6; 7 bases are a match to TRBD1. Germline lookup yields CDR1 LGHDT and CDR2 YNNKEL (reference sequence). Unmatched junction bases numbered 4, after V lost 1 base and J lost 7 bases. This CDR3 is built from 15 residues. The CDR3 loop reads CASSQGQGVNSPLHF. As DNA, the CDR3 is TGTGCCAGCAGCCAAGGACAGGGCGTAAATTCACCCCTCCACTTT.

This sequence joins TRBV6-5 and TRBJ1-2; 10 bases are a match to TRBD1. CDR1 is MNHEY and CDR2 is SVGAGI in the germline V gene. CDR3 length equals 15 residues. Trimming took 0 bases from V and 5 from J; bases not matched to a gene: 3. The CDR3 DNA follows: TGTGCCAGCAGTTACTCCCCGGGACAGGGGTATGGCTACACCTTC. Protein sequence: CASSYSPGQGYGYTF.

The chain employs TRBV28 and TRBJ2-7; D is tentatively TRBD1 or TRBD2 (6 bases each). CDR3 size: 16 residues. Trimming left V 2 bases short and J 5 bases short, with 19 bases between. Germline V gene data show CDR1 as MDHEN and CDR2 as SYDVKM. CDR3 residues: CASSLGLGAGTDEQYF. CDR3 bases: TGTGCCAGCAGTTTAGGCCTGGGGGCAGGGACTGACGAGCAGTACTTC.

The V and J genes are TRBV28 and TRBJ2-4; 8 nucleotides agree with TRBD1. Germline assignment: CDR1 MDHEN and CDR2 SYDVKM. The CDR3 extends over 13 amino acids. J lost 6 bases, V lost 6 bases, and 4 bases had no gene match. CDR3: CASRRGQGNIQYF. The CDR3 coding sequence is TGTGCCAGCAGACGCGGACAGGGAAACATTCAGTACTTC.

The rearrangement links TRBV10-1 to TRBJ2-1; possibly TRBD2 for D (6 bases). The CDR3 covers 16 residues. The V gene lost 2 bases and the J gene lost 1 base, with 12 bases spanning the gap. Germline lookup yields CDR1 WNHNN and CDR2 SYGVQD (reference sequence). Written as DNA, the CDR3 is TGCGCCAGCAGTGAGACTAGCCTCCTATCCTACAATGAGCAGTTCTTC. It specifies CASSETSLLSYNEQFF.

The chain couples TRBV28 to TRBJ2-7, with 15 bases identical to TRBD2. The CDR3 length is 16 residues. The junction had 6 bases not matched to a gene; V was cut back by 3 bases and J by 6 bases. CDR1 is MDHEN and CDR2 is SYDVKM in the germline V gene. The CDR3 nucleotides are TGTGCCAGCAGTTTCGGGGGACTAGCGGGAGGATTCGAGCAGTACTTC. Translated, it gives CASSFGGLAGGFEQYF.

The chain is built from TRBV19 and TRBJ2-1, with TRBD2 matching over 15 bases. J lost 4 bases, V lost 4 bases, and 8 bases had no gene match. The germline V gene encodes CDR1 LNHDA and CDR2 SQIVND (reference sequence). The CDR3 length is 18 residues. In DNA form, the CDR3 reads TGTGCCAGTAGTAGGGGACTAGCGGGAGGCGATATTTACAATGAGCAGTTCTTC. Residues: CASSRGLAGGDIYNEQFF.

J is TRBJ2-7 and V is TRBV2; TRBD2 matches 11 bases. V lost 5 bases, J lost 3 bases, and 3 bases stayed unmatched. This CDR3 has 14 residues. The germline CDR1 and CDR2 sequences are SNHLY and FYNNEI. The CDR3 bases are TGTGCCAGCAGTCCGGGACTAGCGGTCTACGAGCAGTACTTC. This gives the protein CASSPGLAVYEQYF.